This TCR beta chain was documented in a study of molecular identifiers for immune sequencing clone quantification (dated by TCRdb to 2016 to 2018). Concerning the study at large: In a replicate experiment, RNA from around 20,000 or 100,000 naive CD8 T cells was split into five aliquots, four of which were sequenced. The study was a methods study using CD8 T cells to benchmark molecular-identifier clustering-based TCR repertoire sequencing (MIDCIRS) and TCR RNA copy counting. Overall study results and their limits: Highly expanded clone sizes could be underestimated if identical TCR molecules share a barcode. Modeling gave about 3 recovered TCR RNA copies per cell versus about 10 by digital PCR, implying around 33% capture efficiency. Naive libraries contained spiked-in Jurkat TCR RNA (around eleven copies' worth), which is not part of the donor repertoire. A single cell's worth of spiked-in Jurkat TCR RNA was reported detectable even among 750,000 to 1,000,000 naive CD8 T cells. In CMV-specific effector cells, clones with more than 20 RNA copies accounted for over 97% of molecules, whereas in naive cells such clones accounted for under 1%. When barcode sub-clustering was not used, chimeric consensus sequences inflated TCR diversity, with chimeras reaching as high as 47%.

The library came from PCR. This sample was sequenced with an Illumina HiSeq 4000. Bulk TCR libraries were generated as previously described, with the TCR primers listed in Table S5 used. Purification of total RNA was performed with the Qiagen AllPrep DNA/RNA kit. Before any analysis, reads coming from multiple sequencing runs of the same library were combined into one pool. In the authors' own workflow: Reads were retained only if an exact TCR constant sequence was present, and the retained reads were trimmed to 150 nt and grouped according to their 12-nt molecular barcodes. Within each barcode group, reads were sub-clustered at a 15% Levenshtein threshold, and quality-weighted consensus sequences were built per RNA molecule. Non-functional sequences were excluded, and lower-count sequences lying one edit away from another sequence were also excluded. On the basis of fitting two negative binomial distributions, barcode sub-clusters with fewer than 20% of the maximum read count were discarded. The public reads were reprocessed in TCRdb via fastp at Q25 and MiXCR, keeping in-frame beta chains. Every distinct CDR3 protein forms one entry, paired with its most common genes and DNA. The V and J calls come from TCRdb's annotation, not from the publication. This sample is represented by some 65,000 distinct CDR3 sequences; approximately 17% of them were singletons. In total, the top ten clones hold 1.5% to 1.7% of the sample.

This clonotype has a count of ten or more. Its antigen target is currently unknown. No much larger clone exists at a distance of one base, and base qualities are not known. Naive CD8 T cell libraries were made from about 21,000 to 970,000 sorted cells using 10%, 30% or 50% of purified RNA. Naive CD8 T cells were FACS-sorted as CD8+CD4-CCR7+CD45RA+ on a BD FACSAria II into RLT Plus buffer. Detection sensitivity was tested by spiking Jurkat RNA equal to roughly ten TCR copies' worth into samples containing about 17,000-1,000,000 naive CD8 T cells. CD8 T cells were enriched with RosetteSep CD8+ T Cell Enrichment Cocktail and Ficoll-Paque, followed by ACK red cell lysis. Trimming takes 1 base from V and 4 bases from J, and the germline ends sit 10 bases apart. CDR3 length: 14 amino acids, cysteine to phenylalanine. This entry keeps only the CDR3 DNA: 42 bases, framed from base 1. From a lookup of the germline V gene, CDR1 and CDR2 are MGHRA and YSYEKL.

This receptor was identified in a human donor in good health. Some libraries in this study had Jurkat cell RNA spiked in. Here the chain combines TRBV4-1 and TRBJ1-1, with no reliable assignment of the D segment. Sequencing input: naive CD8+ T cells from blood, with Jurkat cell RNA spiked in. What the cell subset or site label conveys for this sample: FACS-sorted CD8+CD4-CCR7+CD45RA+ naive T cells. The CDR3 protein sequence reads: CASSQVPSGTEAFF. In nucleotide form, the sequence is TGCGCCAGCAGCCAAGTTCCCTCCGGCACTGAAGCTTTCTTT.